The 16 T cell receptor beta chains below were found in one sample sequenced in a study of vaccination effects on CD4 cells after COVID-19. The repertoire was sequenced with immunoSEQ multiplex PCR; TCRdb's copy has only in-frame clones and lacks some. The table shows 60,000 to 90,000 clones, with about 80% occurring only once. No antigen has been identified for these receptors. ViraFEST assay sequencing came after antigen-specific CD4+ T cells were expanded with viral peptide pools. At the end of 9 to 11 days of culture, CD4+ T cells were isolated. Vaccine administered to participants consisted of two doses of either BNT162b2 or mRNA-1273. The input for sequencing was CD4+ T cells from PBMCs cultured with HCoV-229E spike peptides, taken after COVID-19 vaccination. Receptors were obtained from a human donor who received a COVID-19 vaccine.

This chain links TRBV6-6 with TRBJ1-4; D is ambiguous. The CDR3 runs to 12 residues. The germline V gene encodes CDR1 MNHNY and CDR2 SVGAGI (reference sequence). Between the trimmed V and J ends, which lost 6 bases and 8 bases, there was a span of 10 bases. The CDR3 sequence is CASRAVKEKLFF. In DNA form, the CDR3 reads TGTGCCAGCAGGGCAGTGAAAGAAAAACTGTTTTTT.

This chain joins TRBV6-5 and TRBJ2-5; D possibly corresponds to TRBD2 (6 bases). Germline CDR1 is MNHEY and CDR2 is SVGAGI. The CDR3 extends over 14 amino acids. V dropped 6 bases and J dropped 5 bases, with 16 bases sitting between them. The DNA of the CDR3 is TGTGCCAGCAGGGAGGGGCCGGGTGTGGAGACCCAGTACTTC. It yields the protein CASREGPGVETQYF.

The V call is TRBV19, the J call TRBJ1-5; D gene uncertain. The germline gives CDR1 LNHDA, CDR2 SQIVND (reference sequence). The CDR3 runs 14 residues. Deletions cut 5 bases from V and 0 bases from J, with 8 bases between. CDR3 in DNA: TGTGCCAGTAGTGGGCCGTATAGCAATCAGCCCCAGCATTTT. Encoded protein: CASSGPYSNQPQHF. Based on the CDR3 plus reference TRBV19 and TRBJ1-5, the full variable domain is DGGITQSPKYLFRKEGQNVTLSCEQNLNHDAMYWYRQDPGQGLRLIYYSQIVNDFQKGDIAEGYSVSREKKESFPLTVTSAQKNPTAFYLCASSGPYSNQPQHFGDGTRLSIL.

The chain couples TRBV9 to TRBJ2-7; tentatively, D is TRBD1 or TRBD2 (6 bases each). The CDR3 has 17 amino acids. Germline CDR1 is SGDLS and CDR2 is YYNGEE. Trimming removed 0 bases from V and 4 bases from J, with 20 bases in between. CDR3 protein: CASSVGGSEQGLYEQYV. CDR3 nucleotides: TGTGCCAGCAGCGTAGGGGGGAGCGAACAGGGACTGTACGAGCAGTACGTC.

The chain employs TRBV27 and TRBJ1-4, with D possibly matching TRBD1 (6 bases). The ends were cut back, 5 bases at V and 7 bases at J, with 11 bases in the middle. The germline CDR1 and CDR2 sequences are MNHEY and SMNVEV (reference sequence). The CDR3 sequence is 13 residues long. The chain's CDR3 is CASSRQGGEKLFF. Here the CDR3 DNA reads TGTGCCAGCAGTCGTCAAGGGGGTGAAAAACTGTTTTTT.

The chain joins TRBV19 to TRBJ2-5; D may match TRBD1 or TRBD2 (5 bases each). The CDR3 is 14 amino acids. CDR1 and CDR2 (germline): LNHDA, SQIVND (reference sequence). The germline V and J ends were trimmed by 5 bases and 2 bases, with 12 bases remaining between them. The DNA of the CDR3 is TGTGCCAGTAGTCCGGGACGGGTACAAGAGACCCAGTACTTC. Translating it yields CASSPGRVQETQYF.

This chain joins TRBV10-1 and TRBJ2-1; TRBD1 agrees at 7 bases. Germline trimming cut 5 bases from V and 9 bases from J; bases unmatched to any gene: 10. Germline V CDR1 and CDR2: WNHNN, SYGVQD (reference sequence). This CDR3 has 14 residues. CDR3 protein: CASSRGQVESEQFF. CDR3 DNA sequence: TGCGCCAGCAGTCGCGGACAGGTGGAGAGTGAGCAGTTCTTC.

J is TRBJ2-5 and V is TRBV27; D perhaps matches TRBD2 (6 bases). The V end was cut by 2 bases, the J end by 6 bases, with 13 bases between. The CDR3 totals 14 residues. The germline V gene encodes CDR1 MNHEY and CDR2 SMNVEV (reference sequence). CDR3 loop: CASSLGGMGKTQYF. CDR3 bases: TGTGCCAGCAGTTTAGGAGGGATGGGAAAGACCCAGTACTTC.

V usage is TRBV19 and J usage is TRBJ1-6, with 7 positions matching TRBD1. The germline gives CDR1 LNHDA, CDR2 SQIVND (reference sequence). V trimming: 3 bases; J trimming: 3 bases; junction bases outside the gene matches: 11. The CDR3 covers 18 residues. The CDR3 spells CASSMEPTGPIYNSPLHF. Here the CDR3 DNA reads TGTGCCAGTAGTATGGAACCGACAGGGCCCATCTATAATTCACCCCTCCACTTT.

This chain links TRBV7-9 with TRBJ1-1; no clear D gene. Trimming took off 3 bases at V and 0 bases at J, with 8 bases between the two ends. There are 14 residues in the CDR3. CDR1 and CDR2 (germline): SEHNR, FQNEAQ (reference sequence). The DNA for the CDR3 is TGTGCCAGCAGCTTGCATTTTTTGAACACTGAAGCTTTCTTT. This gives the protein CASSLHFLNTEAFF.

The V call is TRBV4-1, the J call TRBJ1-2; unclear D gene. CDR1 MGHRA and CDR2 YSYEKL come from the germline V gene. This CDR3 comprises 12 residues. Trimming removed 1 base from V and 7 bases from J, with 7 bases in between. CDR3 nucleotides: TGCGCCAGCAGCCAAGTCCAATCTGGCTACACCTTC. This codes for CASSQVQSGYTF.

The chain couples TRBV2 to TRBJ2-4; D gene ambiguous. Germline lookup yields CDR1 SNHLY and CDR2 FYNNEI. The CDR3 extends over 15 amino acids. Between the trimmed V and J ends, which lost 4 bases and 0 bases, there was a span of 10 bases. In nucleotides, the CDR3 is TGTGCCAGCAGTGCGACGGTCGTAGCCAAAAACATTCAGTACTTC. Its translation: CASSATVVAKNIQYF. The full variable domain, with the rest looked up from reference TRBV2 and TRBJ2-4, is EPEVTQTPSHQVTQMGQEVILRCVPISNHLYFYWYRQILGQKVEFLVSFYNNEISEKSEIFDDQFSVERPDGSNFTLKIRSTKLEDSAMYFCASSATVVAKNIQYFGAGTRLSVL.

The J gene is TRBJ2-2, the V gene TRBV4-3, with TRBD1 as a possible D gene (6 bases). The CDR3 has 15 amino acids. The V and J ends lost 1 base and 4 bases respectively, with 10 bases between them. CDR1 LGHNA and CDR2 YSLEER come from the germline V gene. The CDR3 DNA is TGCGCCAGCAGCCAAGTAACAGGGTCCACCGGGGAGCTGTTTTTT. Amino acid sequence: CASSQVTGSTGELFF.

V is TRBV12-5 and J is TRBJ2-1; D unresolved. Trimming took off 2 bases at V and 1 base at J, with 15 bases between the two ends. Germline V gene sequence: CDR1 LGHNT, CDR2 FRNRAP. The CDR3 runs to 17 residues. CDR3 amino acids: CASGLSVSIRSYNEQFF. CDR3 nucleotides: TGTGCTAGTGGTTTGTCGGTCTCTATTCGGTCCTACAATGAGCAGTTCTTC.

The CDR3 coding sequence is TGTGCCAGCAGCGTAGGGTCCGGGACAGGGACGGATACGCAGTATTTT. This encodes CASSVGSGTGTDTQYF. The genes are TRBV9 and TRBJ2-3; 9 positions agree with TRBD1. Germline V gives CDR1 SGDLS, CDR2 YYNGEE. This CDR3 is 16 amino acids long. The ends lost 0 bases at V and 6 bases at J; junction bases unmatched: 8.

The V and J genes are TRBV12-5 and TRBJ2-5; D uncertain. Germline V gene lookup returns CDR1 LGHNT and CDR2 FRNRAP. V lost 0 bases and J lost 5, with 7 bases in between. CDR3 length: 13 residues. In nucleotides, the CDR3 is TGTGCTAGTGGTTTGGTACAGCTCGAGACCCAGTACTTC. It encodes CASGLVQLETQYF.